A single sample gave rise to the 4 T cell receptor beta chains below, sequenced in a study of blood T cell repertoires in COVID-19. TCRdb's table, derived via immunoSEQ multiplex PCR, lists solely in-frame clones and lacks some. The sample consists of 220,000 or so clones, approximately 84% of them appearing once. Sequencing was performed on peripheral blood. The receptors were gathered from a woman over 75 with acute or convalescent COVID-19.

V usage is TRBV4-2 and J usage is TRBJ2-7; D may be TRBD1 (5 bases). This CDR3 is built from 14 residues. Trimming left V 0 bases short and J 2 bases short, with 8 bases between. The germline gives CDR1 LGHNA, CDR2 YNFKEQ. The CDR3 bases are TGTGCCAGCAGCCAAGAAACAGGCACCTACGAGCAGTACTTC. Residues: CASSQETGTYEQYF.

V usage is TRBV19 and J usage is TRBJ1-5, with D perhaps matching TRBD1 (5 bases). Germline lookup yields CDR1 LNHDA and CDR2 SQIVND (reference sequence). V shed 6 bases and J shed 7 bases, with 16 bases lying between them. This CDR3 region has 14 residues. The CDR3 nucleotides read TGTGCCAGTAGATTTTGGCAGGGAGGGCAGCCCCAGCATTTT. This sequence encodes CASRFWQGGQPQHF.

The chain is built from TRBV29-1 and TRBJ2-1; D is possibly TRBD2 (6 bases). The V gene's germline CDR1 is SQVTM and CDR2 ANQGSEA. Trimming took off 3 bases at V and 5 bases at J, with 17 bases between the two ends. The CDR3 consists of 15 residues. The CDR3 bases are TGCAGCGTTGAGGGGGGACTCGTCCTTAACAATGAGCAGTTCTTC. Translation gives CSVEGGLVLNNEQFF.

The V and J genes are TRBV6-5 and TRBJ2-3, with 10 bases identical to TRBD1. With V trimmed by 4 bases and J by 5 bases, 9 bases remained unmatched. The CDR3 has 16 residues. The V gene's germline CDR1 is MNHEY and CDR2 SVGAGI. The CDR3 reads CASSSPGQGVKDTQYF. CDR3 DNA: TGTGCCAGCAGTTCCCCCGGACAGGGGGTAAAAGATACGCAGTATTTT.